This is a list of T cell receptor beta chains from one sample in a study of blood T cells in healthy people across ages. One entry per CDR3 protein, called by TCRdb with MiXCR from the 5' RACE reads. The sample records fewer than 900,000 distinct CDR3 sequences, 35% to 45% being singletons. Source material: blood. These TCRs come from a woman aged 55-75 years in good health. The CDR3 runs from the conserved cysteine through the conserved F or W. The D gene is left open where the match is weak. Clone size is given for some rows only: seen once, a few or many times, or a class if the clone is expanded.

clone_size	d_call	v_call	cdr3_length	j_call	cdr3_aa	cdr3_nt
.	TRBD1	TRBV7-3	15	TRBJ1-2	CASSLSRDSNYGYTF	TGTGCCAGCAGCTTATCTCGGGACAGTAACTATGGCTACACCTTC
.	TRBD1	TRBV4-3	17	TRBJ2-7	CASSQRLGTGTSHEQYF	TGCGCCAGCAGCCAAAGGTTGGGGACAGGGACCTCCCACGAGCAGTACTTC
few	TRBD2	TRBV4-1	16	TRBJ2-1	CASSQDGSGRNNEQFF	TGCGCCAGCAGCCAAGATGGTAGCGGGAGGAACAATGAGCAGTTCTTC
.	.	TRBV10-3	16	TRBJ2-3	CAISESGTKSADTQYF	TGTGCCATCAGTGAGTCGGGCACGAAGAGCGCAGATACGCAGTATTTT
.	TRBD1	TRBV16	15	TRBJ1-6	CASSPGTGGEEPLHF	TGTGCCAGCAGCCCAGGGACAGGGGGCGAAGAACCCCTCCACTTT
few	TRBD2	TRBV25-1	16	TRBJ2-3	CASSEIAGGPQYTQYF	TGTGCCAGCAGTGAAATAGCGGGGGGGCCTCAATATACGCAGTATTTT
.	.	TRBV7-3	15	TRBJ2-1	CASSLGLAIYNEQFF	TGTGCCAGCAGCTTAGGCCTAGCGATCTACAATGAGCAGTTCTTC
.	TRBD1	TRBV6-4	15	TRBJ2-6	CASSEGQGGANVLTF	TGTGCCAGCAGTGAGGGACAGGGTGGGGCCAACGTCCTGACTTTC
many	TRBD1	TRBV20-1	12	TRBJ1-2	CSASQGANGYTF	TGCAGTGCTAGTCAGGGGGCAAATGGCTACACCTTC
.	TRBD1	TRBV6-6	16	TRBJ2-7	CASSGTWTGDTYEQYF	TGTGCCAGCAGTGGCACATGGACAGGTGATACCTACGAGCAGTACTTC
.	.	TRBV11-3	13	TRBJ2-1	CASSPHRRAEQFF	TGTGCCAGCAGCCCCCACCGGAGGGCTGAGCAGTTCTTC
.	.	TRBV20-1	13	TRBJ2-5	CSVGVKGQETQYF	TGCAGTGTGGGAGTCAAGGGCCAAGAGACCCAGTACTTC
few	TRBD1	TRBV7-9	14	TRBJ1-1	CASSFTGVNTEAFF	TGTGCCAGCAGCTTCACAGGGGTGAACACTGAAGCTTTCTTT
few	.	TRBV12-3/TRBV12-4	18	TRBJ2-3	CASSLVGSYATSTDTQYF	TGTGCCAGCAGTTTAGTCGGGTCTTATGCGACTAGCACAGATACGCAGTATTTT
few	TRBD2	TRBV7-8	16	TRBJ2-7	CASSYRLAGASYEQYF	TGTGCCAGCAGCTACCGACTAGCGGGAGCGTCCTACGAGCAGTACTTC
.	TRBD2	TRBV5-1	19	TRBJ2-1	CASSLSILAGSHSYNEQFF	TGCGCCAGCAGCTTGTCGATCCTAGCGGGATCCCACTCCTACAATGAGCAGTTCTTC
.	TRBD1	TRBV6-1	15	TRBJ1-1	CASSALDREFTEAFF	TGTGCCAGCAGTGCGCTGGACAGGGAGTTCACTGAAGCTTTCTTT
.	.	TRBV21-1	14	TRBJ1-6	CASSKGSDNSPLHF	TGTGCCAGCAGCAAAGGATCGGACAACTCACCCCTCCACTTT
.	TRBD2	TRBV20-1	16	TRBJ2-5	CSASGTSGRVQETQYF	TGCAGTGCTAGCGGGACTAGCGGAAGAGTCCAAGAGACCCAGTACTTC
.	TRBD1	TRBV14	13	TRBJ1-2	CASSQETGHGYTF	TGTGCCAGCAGCCAAGAGACAGGGCATGGCTACACCTTC
few	TRBD1	TRBV28	15	TRBJ1-4	CASSPRGTGGVKLFF	TGTGCCAGCAGTCCCAGGGGGACAGGGGGCGTAAAACTGTTTTTT
many	.	TRBV4-2	15	TRBJ2-1	CASSQEVVGGNEQFF	TGTGCCAGCAGCCAAGAAGTAGTCGGGGGCAATGAGCAGTTCTTC
.	.	TRBV29-1	13	TRBJ2-3	CSGTGTSTDTQYF	TGCAGCGGGACCGGGACTAGCACAGATACGCAGTATTTT
.	TRBD2	TRBV9	18	TRBJ2-5	CASSVEGRAGGPSETQYF	TGTGCCAGCAGCGTAGAGGGACGAGCGGGAGGGCCTTCAGAGACCCAGTACTTC
.	.	TRBV7-9	15	TRBJ1-5	CASSLAGTINQPQHF	TGTGCCAGCAGCTTAGCGGGAACTATCAATCAGCCCCAGCATTTT
few	.	TRBV5-1	14	TRBJ2-1	CASSAGAGPNEQFF	TGCGCCAGCAGCGCGGGGGCGGGGCCCAATGAGCAGTTCTTC
once	.	TRBV12-3/TRBV12-4	13	TRBJ1-4	CATRGSRREKLFF	TGTGCCACCCGGGGAAGTAGACGTGAAAAACTGTTTTTT
.	TRBD2	TRBV5-8	15	TRBJ2-5	CASSSPGLAGETQYF	TGTGCCAGCAGCTCTCCGGGACTAGCGGGGGAGACCCAGTACTTC
.	.	TRBV12-3/TRBV12-4	12	TRBJ1-1	CASSPSLSEAFF	TGTGCCAGCAGTCCCTCCCTGTCTGAAGCTTTCTTT
few	.	TRBV5-1	15	TRBJ2-1	CASSLVGGPHNEQFF	TGCGCCAGCAGCTTGGTCGGAGGTCCCCACAATGAGCAGTTCTTC
.	.	TRBV28	16	TRBJ2-5	CASSFLSTGSGETQYF	TGTGCCAGCAGTTTCCTCTCGACAGGTAGTGGAGAGACCCAGTACTTC